One sample yielded the 32 T cell receptor beta chains listed below, sequenced in a study of blood T cell repertoires in COVID-19. Sequencing was performed with immunoSEQ multiplex PCR; in TCRdb, only in-frame clones are kept and a portion is missing. The sample carries 200,000 to 250,000 clones, less than 90% recorded once. The sequencing sample was made of peripheral blood. These receptors came from a man between 65 and 85 years old with acute or convalescent COVID-19.

This chain uses TRBV11-3 with TRBJ2-1, with D uncertain. The CDR3 totals 15 residues. From germline, CDR1 is SGHNT and CDR2 YENEEA. Deletions cut 3 bases from V and 2 bases from J, with 11 bases between. This CDR3 reads CASSLSGYTYNEQFF. The CDR3 nucleotides read TGTGCCAGCAGCTTGTCCGGGTACACCTACAATGAGCAGTTCTTC.

V and J are TRBV19 and TRBJ1-4; TRBD1 aligns across 10 bases. Germline trimming cut 6 bases from V and 4 bases from J; bases unmatched to any gene: 11. Germline V gene lookup returns CDR1 LNHDA and CDR2 SQIVND (reference sequence). The CDR3 runs 17 residues. This CDR3 reads CASSSAGTGVLNEKLFF. CDR3 DNA: TGTGCCAGTAGCAGTGCCGGGACAGGGGTCCTTAATGAAAAACTGTTTTTT.

J is TRBJ2-3 and V is TRBV7-3; 9 bases agree with TRBD2. This CDR3 is built from 15 residues. Per the germline V gene, CDR1 is SGHTA and CDR2 is FQGTGA. V was clipped by 6 bases and J by 4 bases; unmatched bases: 8. CDR3 in DNA: TGTGCCAGCAGACCGAGTAGCGGGAGTGCAGATACGCAGTATTTT. This codes for CASRPSSGSADTQYF.

The chain is built from TRBV12-3 or TRBV12-4 and TRBJ2-1; perhaps TRBD2 as D (5 bases). The ends were cut back, 7 bases at V and 0 bases at J, with 7 bases in the middle. This CDR3 contains 13 residues. The CDR3 sequence is CASKRSSYNEQFF. CDR3 bases: TGTGCCAGCAAGCGGAGCTCCTACAATGAGCAGTTCTTC.

The genes are TRBV19 and TRBJ2-6, with a possible D match to TRBD1 (5 bases). The CDR3 runs 17 residues. Germline CDR1 LNHDA, CDR2 SQIVND (reference sequence). Trimming removed 7 bases from V and 0 bases from J, with 16 bases in between. This chain's CDR3 is CASNPGRLFSGANVLTF. The DNA for the CDR3 is TGTGCCAGTAACCCAGGGCGTCTCTTCTCTGGGGCCAACGTCCTGACTTTC.

This rearrangement joins TRBV18 to TRBJ1-1; D gene unclear. V lost 2 bases and J lost 4, with 14 bases in between. Germline assignment: CDR1 KGHSH and CDR2 LQKENI. CDR3 length equals 15 residues. CDR3 region: CASSPMVVGGTEAFF. The CDR3 nucleotides read TGTGCCAGCTCACCAATGGTGGTTGGAGGCACTGAAGCTTTCTTT.

V usage is TRBV5-6 and J usage is TRBJ1-2; D is unresolved. CDR1 is SGHDT and CDR2 is YYEEEE in the germline V gene. This CDR3 has 15 amino acids. V was cut by 3 bases and J by 8 bases, with 20 bases left in between. For the CDR3, the DNA is TGTGCCAGCAGCTCTCCCTTAACCGCCGTGAGAGGCTACACCTTC. Translating gives CASSSPLTAVRGYTF. The whole variable domain, remainder taken from reference TRBV5-6 and TRBJ1-2, is DAGVTQSPTHLIKTRGQQVTLRCSPKSGHDTVSWYQQALGQGPQFIFQYYEEEERQRGNFPDRFSGHQFPNYSSELNVNALLLGDSALYLCASSSPLTAVRGYTFGSGTRLTVV.

About this clone: Additional DNA sequences in this sample encode the identical CDR3. J is TRBJ2-7 and V is TRBV2; 8 bases line up with TRBD1. With 6 bases clipped from V and 4 bases from J, the junction kept 2 bases outside the gene matches. CDR3 length equals 12 residues. Per the germline V gene, CDR1 is SNHLY and CDR2 is FYNNEI. The CDR3 DNA reads TGTGCCAGCAGGAGGACAGGGTACGAGCAGTACTTC. Its translation is CASRRTGYEQYF.

The rearrangement links TRBV7-2 to TRBJ1-1; D remains ambiguous. Deletions cut 7 bases from V and 0 bases from J, with 9 bases between. This CDR3 is built from 13 residues. Germline CDR1 is SGHTA and CDR2 is FQGNSA. This CDR3 is CASTHLMNTEAFF. The CDR3 nucleotides are TGTGCCAGCACCCATCTAATGAACACTGAAGCTTTCTTT.

The V and J genes are TRBV6-4 and TRBJ2-1; TRBD1 agrees at 7 bases. The CDR3 extends over 14 amino acids. J was trimmed by 2 bases and V by 5 bases; bases with no gene match: 3. Germline CDR1 and CDR2: MRHNA and SNTAGT. This chain's CDR3 is CASSLGGTYNEQFF. The CDR3 DNA reads TGTGCCAGCAGTCTAGGGGGCACCTACAATGAGCAGTTCTTC.

About this clone itself: The sample holds other DNA sequences that translate to the same CDR3. The chain has TRBV2 and TRBJ1-2; D is unresolved. Trimming took 6 bases from V and 8 from J, leaving 10 bases between them. Germline CDR1 and CDR2: SNHLY and FYNNEI. The CDR3 contains 11 residues. The DNA of the CDR3 is TGTGCCAGCAGCGCAGGAGGAGGCTACACCTTC. Amino acid sequence: CASSAGGGYTF.

The chain is built from TRBV9 and TRBJ2-3; 11 bases match TRBD2. The V gene end was trimmed by 4 bases and the J gene end by 1 base; junction bases not matched to a gene: 14. This CDR3 contains 19 residues. Germline CDR1 reads SGDLS; CDR2 reads YYNGEE. The CDR3 nucleotides are TGTGCCAGCAGCCCAGAGGTGGCTAGCGGGAGGTCCGGCACAGATACGCAGTATTTT. It yields the protein CASSPEVASGRSGTDTQYF.

The rearrangement links TRBV19 to TRBJ2-7; maybe TRBD1 (6 bases). This CDR3 contains 15 residues. Germline V CDR1 and CDR2: LNHDA, SQIVND (reference sequence). V lost 1 base and J lost 3, with 13 bases in between. CDR3 sequence: CASSIVMGRGYEQYF. The CDR3 DNA sequence: TGTGCCAGTAGTATAGTTATGGGCAGGGGCTACGAGCAGTACTTC.

This sequence joins TRBV9 and TRBJ2-7, with 7 nucleotides matching TRBD1. The CDR3 has 15 residues. Germline V CDR1 and CDR2: SGDLS, YYNGEE. J was trimmed by 3 bases and V by 4 bases; bases with no gene match: 10. DNA of the CDR3: TGTGCCAGCAGCTCGGGACAGAACCCTTTCTACGAGCAGTACTTC. Translation gives CASSSGQNPFYEQYF. Drawing the rest from reference TRBV9 and TRBJ2-7, the complete variable domain is DSGVTQTPKHLITATGQRVTLRCSPRSGDLSVYWYQQSLDQGLQFLIQYYNGEERAKGNILERFSAQQFPDLHSELNLSSLELGDSALYFCASSSGQNPFYEQYFGPGTRLTVT.

This clone occurred many times. This chain joins TRBV5-1 and TRBJ1-4; 12 bases line up with TRBD1. The CDR3 sequence is 18 residues long. Germline CDR1 reads SGHRS; CDR2 reads YFSETQ. Losses at the gene ends were 0 bases for V and 2 bases for J; bases not matched to a gene: 5. The CDR3 reads CASSLGPGQGATNEKLFF. The CDR3, as DNA: TGCGCCAGCAGCTTGGGTCCGGGACAGGGGGCCACTAATGAAAAACTGTTTTTT.

The rearrangement uses TRBV19 and TRBJ2-2; TRBD1 matches at 7 bases. The CDR3 length is 15 residues. The V gene's germline CDR1 is LNHDA and CDR2 SQIVND (reference sequence). The V and J ends lost 11 bases and 6 bases, in that order; junction bases with no gene match: 15. The CDR3 loop reads CASYSRQGLAGELFF. The DNA of the CDR3 is TGTGCCTCCTACTCCCGACAGGGTCTGGCCGGGGAGCTGTTTTTT.

The sample holds a few counts of this clone. The chain employs TRBV21-1 and TRBJ2-5; whether TRBD1, the table's D call, matches the DNA was not checked. TRBV21-1 counts as a pseudogene. The CDR3 has 14 residues. The CDR3 DNA reads as TGTGCCAGCCGGACACAGGGGGCGCAAGAGACCCAGTACTTC. Translating it yields CASRTQGAQETQYF.

V usage is TRBV10-3 and J usage is TRBJ2-7, with 8 positions matching TRBD1. Per germline, CDR1 ENHRY and CDR2 SYGVKD. The CDR3 loop spans 14 amino acids. The J segment lost 2 bases and the V segment lost 7 bases, leaving 7 bases of the junction unmatched. CDR3 loop: CAINQGQETYEQYF. The CDR3 DNA reads TGTGCCATCAATCAGGGACAGGAGACCTACGAGCAGTACTTC.

The CDR3 sequence: CATALGGGSDTQYF. The CDR3 region has the DNA TGTGCCACCGCGCTCGGGGGAGGGTCGGATACGCAGTATTTT. The rearrangement uses TRBV10-3 and TRBJ2-3; 7 bases map to TRBD2. The CDR3 consists of 14 residues. The germline V gene encodes CDR1 ENHRY and CDR2 SYGVKD. The V and J ends lost 10 bases and 6 bases, in that order; junction bases with no gene match: 13.

The rearrangement joins TRBV7-9 to TRBJ2-7, with a possible D match to TRBD1 (6 bases). The CDR3 is 14 residues long. Trimming stripped 5 bases from V and 5 bases from J, with 16 bases between. In germline, CDR1 is SEHNR, CDR2 FQNEAQ (reference sequence). CDR3 region: CASSKSTGDNEQYF. In nucleotides, the CDR3 is TGTGCCAGCAGCAAGTCGACAGGTGACAACGAGCAGTACTTC. Filled out from reference TRBV7-9 and TRBJ2-7, the complete variable domain reads DTGVSQNPRHKITKRGQNVTFRCDPISEHNRLYWYRQTLGQGPEFLTYFQNEAQLEKSRLLSDRFSAERPKGSFSTLEIQRTEQGDSAMYLCASSKSTGDNEQYFGPGTRLTVT.

J is TRBJ1-1 and V is TRBV10-3, with 9 bases identical to TRBD1. J was trimmed by 1 base and V by 7 bases; bases with no gene match: 4. CDR3 length: 14 amino acids. Per the germline V gene, CDR1 is ENHRY and CDR2 is SYGVKD. CDR3 in DNA: TGTGCCATCACCCCGACAGGGGGGAACACTGAAGCTTTCTTT. This translates into CAITPTGGNTEAFF.

There are a few counts of this clone. This chain uses TRBV27 with TRBJ2-7; 11 bases line up with TRBD2. Losses at the gene ends were 3 bases for V and 1 base for J; bases not matched to a gene: 14. The CDR3 spans 19 residues. Germline CDR1 reads MNHEY; CDR2 reads SMNVEV (reference sequence). CDR3: CASSFRTHPGLAESYEQYF. CDR3 nucleotide sequence: TGTGCCAGCAGTTTCCGAACGCATCCGGGACTAGCGGAGTCCTACGAGCAGTACTTC.

The CDR3 DNA sequence: TGTGCCAGCAGCCGTGGGACTAGCGGTCTGTTCACAGATACGCAGTATTTT. Its translation: CASSRGTSGLFTDTQYF. The chain is built from TRBV5-5 and TRBJ2-3, with TRBD2 identical over 11 bases. The V gene end was trimmed by 4 bases and the J gene end by 2 bases; junction bases not matched to a gene: 9. The CDR3 contains 17 residues. Germline CDR1 is SGHKS and CDR2 is YYEKEE (reference sequence).

V gene TRBV30 combines with J gene TRBJ1-5; perhaps TRBD1 as D (5 bases). This CDR3 spans 18 amino acids. Germline V gene lookup returns CDR1 GTSNPN and CDR2 SVGIG (reference sequence). Trimming shortened V by 2 bases and J by 0 bases, and 20 bases separated the two germline ends. The CDR3 here is CAWSSQGGRRNSNQPQHF. CDR3 nucleotide sequence: TGTGCCTGGAGTTCCCAGGGCGGCCGCAGAAATAGCAATCAGCCCCAGCATTTT.

The rearrangement uses TRBV5-1 and TRBJ2-7, with 7 positions matching TRBD1. This CDR3 spans 15 amino acids. With 0 bases clipped from V and 5 bases from J, the junction kept 8 bases outside the gene matches. The germline CDR1 and CDR2 sequences are SGHRS and YFSETQ. In DNA form, the CDR3 reads TGCGCCAGCAGCTTGGCGCTAGGACAGGTCCACGAGCAGTACTTC. It specifies CASSLALGQVHEQYF. Drawing the rest from reference TRBV5-1 and TRBJ2-7, the complete variable domain is KAGVTQTPRYLIKTRGQQVTLSCSPISGHRSVSWYQQTPGQGLQFLFEYFSETQRNKGNFPGRFSGRQFSNSRSEMNVSTLELGDSALYLCASSLALGQVHEQYFGPGTRLTVT.

This chain links TRBV5-1 with TRBJ1-1; maybe TRBD1 (6 bases). V lost 4 bases to trimming and J lost 1 base, with 11 bases between them. Germline V gives CDR1 SGHRS, CDR2 YFSETQ. The CDR3 has 14 residues. CDR3 nucleotide sequence: TGCGCCAGCAGCACGGGACAAGAGAACACTGAAGCTTTCTTT. Translation: CASSTGQENTEAFF.

V and J are TRBV28 and TRBJ1-4; TRBD1 aligns across 10 bases. The V segment lost 7 bases and the J segment 6 bases; nucleotides outside the gene matches: 8. Per germline, CDR1 MDHEN and CDR2 SYDVKM. This CDR3 comprises 15 residues. DNA of the CDR3: TGTGCCAGCACCCCTTCGGGGACAGGGGATGAAAAACTGTTTTTT. Translated: CASTPSGTGDEKLFF. The full variable domain, rest sourced from reference TRBV28 and TRBJ1-4, is DVKVTQSSRYLVKRTGEKVFLECVQDMDHENMFWYRQDPGLGLRLIYFSYDVKMKEKGDIPEGYSVSREKKERFSLILESASTNQTSMYLCASTPSGTGDEKLFFGSGTQLSVL.

This chain links TRBV6-6 with TRBJ1-1, with TRBD1 matching over 7 bases. V gave up 6 bases and J gave up 0 bases; unmatched junction bases: 4. Germline V gene data show CDR1 as MNHNY and CDR2 as SVGAGI (reference sequence). This CDR3 comprises 14 residues. The CDR3 protein is CASRATGMNTEAFF. For the CDR3, the DNA is TGTGCCAGCAGAGCGACAGGGATGAACACTGAAGCTTTCTTT.

The chain recombines TRBV30 with TRBJ1-1, with 9 bases that match TRBD1. Germline V lookup: CDR1 GTSNPN, CDR2 SVGIG (reference sequence). The CDR3 is 15 residues long. Losses at the gene ends were 4 bases for V and 5 bases for J; bases not matched to a gene: 11. Written as DNA, the CDR3 is TGTGCCTGGAAACGGACAGGGGCAGAAAGAACTGAAGCTTTCTTT. This encodes CAWKRTGAERTEAFF. Full variable domain (rest looked up from reference TRBV30 and TRBJ1-1): SQTIHQWPATLVQPVGSPLSLECTVEGTSNPNLYWYRQAAGRGLQLLFYSVGIGQISSEVPQNLSASRPQDRQFILSSKKLLLSDSGFYLCAWKRTGAERTEAFFGQGTRLTVV.

The chain combines TRBV29-1 with TRBJ2-2; 9 bases align to TRBD1. Trimming cost V 6 bases and J 4 bases; bases outside gene matches: 3. The CDR3 contains 13 residues. Germline CDR1 and CDR2: SQVTM and ANQGSEA. CDR3 in DNA: TGCAGCGTGCCGGGACAGGGCACCGGGGAGCTGTTTTTT. It yields the protein CSVPGQGTGELFF.

The chain is built from TRBV11-1 and TRBJ1-1; unclear D gene. Germline lookup yields CDR1 SGHAT and CDR2 FQDESV (reference sequence). The CDR3 consists of 12 residues. V was shortened by 2 bases and J by 3 bases, with 4 bases between the two germline ends. The DNA for the CDR3 is TGTGCCAGCAGCTTACAATACACTGAAGCTTTCTTT. Its protein product is CASSLQYTEAFF.

The rearrangement joins TRBV19 to TRBJ2-7; TRBD2 agrees at 7 bases. Germline lookup yields CDR1 LNHDA and CDR2 SQIVND (reference sequence). CDR3 size: 13 residues. Trimming cost V 7 bases and J 5 bases; bases outside gene matches: 8. Here the CDR3 DNA reads TGTGCCAGTAAAGCCCGCGGGAGAAACGAGCAGTACTTC. It translates to CASKARGRNEQYF. The whole variable domain, remainder taken from reference TRBV19 and TRBJ2-7, is DGGITQSPKYLFRKEGQNVTLSCEQNLNHDAMYWYRQDPGQGLRLIYYSQIVNDFQKGDIAEGYSVSREKKESFPLTVTSAQKNPTAFYLCASKARGRNEQYFGPGTRLTVT.